This TCR beta chain was sequenced during a study of PD-1 blockade in classical Hodgkin lymphoma. Study-level information: Nivolumab was given intravenously to patients at 3 mg/kg every 2 weeks.

The V end lost 4 bases, the J end lost 11 bases, and 17 bases lay between the germline ends. This CDR3 is 13 amino acids long. CDR1 and CDR2 (germline): MDHEN, SYDVKM. TCRdb's copy holds only in-frame clones and misses some; the assay was immunoSEQ multiplex PCR. The data contain approximately 5,300 clones, about 79% of them seen just once; the ten biggest clones take up around 3.5%. Regarding time point: cycle 4 day 1 (C4D1), after about 6 weeks of nivolumab. Every patient had relapsed following autologous stem cell transplantation, and cohorts differed in brentuximab vedotin exposure. Purified CD4+ T cells were obtained from thawed PBMCs through magnetic negative selection. The study recorded best responses of complete response, partial response or progressive disease.

This TCR came from a human donor with classical Hodgkin lymphoma. The rearrangement uses TRBV28 and TRBJ1-1; D might be TRBD1 (6 bases). The specimen comprised CD4+ T cells from blood, sampled before the fourth cycle of nivolumab. CDR3 DNA: TGTGCCAGCAGTTCCCGGGACATTGGTGTGGCTTTCTTT. Residues: CASSSRDIGVAFF.